Given below is one TCR beta chain in context. The antigen is undetermined. Over chemoradiotherapy, repertoires were sampled more than once. This specimen comes from a study of chemoradiotherapy in HPV16-positive cancers. Study-wide results and caveats: Candidate HPV-specific clones and E7-related TCR motifs grew in tumor during treatment.

Sequenced by immunoSEQ multiplex PCR; TCRdb stores in-frame clones only, minus some. This table holds roughly 14,000 clones, about nine tenths found once. The sequence came from a human donor with HPV-associated anogenital cancer. The sample in question was tumor tissue, obtained from a patient who underwent chemoradiotherapy.

Written as DNA, the CDR3 is TGTGCCAGCAGCGGGCTCGACTCGGGAGATACGCAGTATTTT. It yields the protein CASSGLDSGDTQYF. V is TRBV5-6 and J is TRBJ2-3; D gene unclear. CDR1 is SGHDT and CDR2 is YYEEEE in the germline V gene. The CDR3 sequence is 14 residues long. V was trimmed by 4 bases and J by 5 bases, leaving 14 bases between them.